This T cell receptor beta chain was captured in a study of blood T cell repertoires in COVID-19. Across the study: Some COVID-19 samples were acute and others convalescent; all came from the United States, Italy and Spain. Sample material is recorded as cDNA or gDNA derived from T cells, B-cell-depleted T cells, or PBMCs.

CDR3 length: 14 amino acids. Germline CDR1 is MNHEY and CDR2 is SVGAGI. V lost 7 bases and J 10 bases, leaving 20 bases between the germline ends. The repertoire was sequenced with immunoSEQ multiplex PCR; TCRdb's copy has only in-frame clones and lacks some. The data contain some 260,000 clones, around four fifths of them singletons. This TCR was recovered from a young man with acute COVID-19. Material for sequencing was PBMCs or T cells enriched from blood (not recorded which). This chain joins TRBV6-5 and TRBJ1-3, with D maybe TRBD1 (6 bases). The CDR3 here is CASTRAPGEWTIYF. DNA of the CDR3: TGTGCCAGCACCCGCGCCCCAGGGGAATGGACCATATATTTT.